Listed here is a single T cell receptor beta chain. This record comes from a study of T cell changes during pregnancy in multiple sclerosis. The data were produced by immunoSEQ multiplex PCR, yet TCRdb's version contains in-frame clones alone and is incomplete. The sample includes more than 25,000 clones, 70% to 90% seen only once; the top ten take approximately 10%. The sequencing used CD8+ T cells from peripheral blood mononuclear cells, collected in the third trimester of pregnancy. The source is a female donor with multiple sclerosis, enrolled in a pregnancy study.

CDR3: CASSAGTGGSYTF. For the CDR3, the DNA is TGTGCCAGCAGCGCAGGGACAGGGGGTAGCTACACCTTC. This chain connects TRBV11-2 to TRBJ1-2; 11 bases line up with TRBD1. Germline V gene sequence: CDR1 SGHAT, CDR2 FQNNGV. The CDR3 is 13 amino acids. Losses at the gene ends were 5 bases for V and 9 bases for J; bases not matched to a gene: 5.